This note documents a single T cell receptor (beta chain) sequence. The data are from a study of early T cells in non-severe SARS-CoV-2 infection. Overall study context: Sequencing was performed on bulk RNA from unsorted whole blood, leaving chains unpaired.

Unique molecular identifier tags were affixed to discrete cDNA molecules. TCRdb re-called the 5' RACE reads with MiXCR, one entry per CDR3 protein. The sample has fewer than 100,000 distinct CDR3 sequences; 15% to 20% are singletons. The CDR3 has 15 residues. The J segment lost 3 bases and the V segment lost 7 bases, leaving 9 bases of the junction unmatched. Germline V gene data show CDR1 as GTSNPN and CDR2 as SVGIG (reference sequence). Sequencing used whole blood. The TCR sequence derives from an adult who was a healthcare worker with PCR-confirmed SARS-CoV-2 infection or an uninfected control (not recorded which). The chain is built from TRBV30 and TRBJ2-1, with 10 bases fitting TRBD2. In DNA, the CDR3 is TGTGCCTCGTCTTCCCTAGCGGGGGTCTACAATGAGCAGTTCTTC. Translating gives CASSSLAGVYNEQFF.